The 20 T cell receptor beta chains below all came from one sample that was sequenced in a study of control samples from healthy donors and cancer patients. Produced via immunoSEQ multiplex PCR; TCRdb's table is partial and in-frame only. The data show roughly 220,000 clones, around 94% seen once. The sample was blood. These TCRs come from a man in his fifties or sixties in good health.

The chain uses TRBV12-1 and TRBJ2-5; the table's D gene call, TRBD2, was not cross checked with the DNA. TRBV12-1 corresponds to a pseudogene. This CDR3 is 15 amino acids long. CDR3 coding DNA: TGTGCCAGCAGCTTTGTTAATTCGTCTCAAGAGACCCAGTACTTC. Translated: CASSFVNSSQETQYF.

This chain links TRBV7-8 with TRBJ2-7, with D perhaps given as TRBD1 or TRBD2 (5 bases each). V was pared by 1 base and J by 9 bases, with 10 bases between. Germline values: CDR1 SGHVS, CDR2 FQNEAQ. The CDR3 has 12 amino acids. The CDR3, as DNA: TGTGCCAGCAGCTTAGAAAGGGGACGGCAGTACGTC. It specifies CASSLERGRQYV.

The rearrangement links TRBV19 to TRBJ2-7; 9 nucleotides align to TRBD1. This CDR3 region has 17 residues. The V gene end was trimmed by 3 bases and the J gene end by 1 base; junction bases not matched to a gene: 10. Germline assignment: CDR1 LNHDA and CDR2 SQIVND (reference sequence). CDR3 region: CASSMGFTGTGSYEQYF. DNA for the CDR3: TGTGCCAGTAGTATGGGCTTCACCGGGACAGGGTCCTACGAGCAGTACTTC. Together with reference TRBV19 and TRBJ2-7, the CDR3 gives the full variable domain: DGGITQSPKYLFRKEGQNVTLSCEQNLNHDAMYWYRQDPGQGLRLIYYSQIVNDFQKGDIAEGYSVSREKKESFPLTVTSAQKNPTAFYLCASSMGFTGTGSYEQYFGPGTRLTVT.

The chain links TRBV6-5 to TRBJ1-6, with D possibly matching TRBD1 (5 bases). Per the germline V gene, CDR1 is MNHEY and CDR2 is SVGAGI. The CDR3 is 13 amino acids. Deletions cut 7 bases from V and 7 bases from J, with 11 bases between. CDR3 sequence: CASTGPKNSPLHF. CDR3 DNA sequence: TGTGCCAGCACGGGACCGAAAAATTCACCCCTCCACTTT.

This chain uses TRBV5-1 with TRBJ2-1; 8 nucleotides agree with TRBD2. V gave up 0 bases and J gave up 9 bases; unmatched junction bases: 11. Germline V lookup: CDR1 SGHRS, CDR2 YFSETQ. The CDR3 consists of 16 residues. This CDR3 reads CASSLVGGGGMGEQFF. The CDR3 DNA sequence: TGCGCCAGCAGCTTGGTCGGCGGCGGGGGGATGGGTGAGCAGTTCTTC.

J is TRBJ1-1 and V is TRBV29-1; D not resolved. This CDR3 region has 12 residues. Germline CDR1 SQVTM, CDR2 ANQGSEA. The V and J ends lost 2 bases and 4 bases respectively, with 8 bases between them. The CDR3 bases are TGCAGCGTTGAAAAGGGAGGCACTGAAGCTTTCTTT. This codes for CSVEKGGTEAFF.

V is TRBV5-4 and J is TRBJ2-5, with D perhaps TRBD1 (5 bases). Trimming took off 4 bases at V and 5 bases at J, with 21 bases between the two ends. The germline V gene encodes CDR1 SGHNT and CDR2 YYREEE (reference sequence). This CDR3 comprises 16 residues. The CDR3 DNA sequence: TGTGCCAGCAGCCCGTCCCCAGGGCGGAGAACGGAGACCCAGTACTTC. It yields the protein CASSPSPGRRTETQYF.

This clone occurred once. The chain uses TRBV6-5 and TRBJ2-7; TRBD1 agrees at 8 bases. The CDR3 has 13 amino acids. CDR1 and CDR2 (germline): MNHEY, SVGAGI. The V and J ends lost 6 bases and 6 bases, in that order; junction bases with no gene match: 7. The CDR3 sequence is CASRQGQVTEQYF. The CDR3 region has the DNA TGTGCCAGCAGACAGGGACAGGTAACCGAGCAGTACTTC.

This chain's CDR3 is CASSALQLAGGRADTQYF. CDR3 sequence (DNA): TGTGCCAGCAGCGCCTTGCAACTAGCGGGGGGGAGGGCAGATACGCAGTATTTT. The chain joins TRBV7-9 to TRBJ2-3; TRBD2 aligns across 13 bases. The germline gives CDR1 SEHNR, CDR2 FQNEAQ (reference sequence). J was trimmed by 4 bases and V by 5 bases; bases with no gene match: 12. CDR3 size: 18 residues. The whole variable domain, filled in from reference TRBV7-9 and TRBJ2-3, reads DTGVSQNPRHKITKRGQNVTFRCDPISEHNRLYWYRQTLGQGPEFLTYFQNEAQLEKSRLLSDRFSAERPKGSFSTLEIQRTEQGDSAMYLCASSALQLAGGRADTQYFGPGTRLTVL.

The chain employs TRBV3-1 (or the pseudogene TRBV3-2) and TRBJ2-2; 7 positions match TRBD1. V was clipped by 3 bases and J by 0 bases; unmatched bases: 7. Germline V lookup: CDR1 LGHDT, CDR2 YNNKEL (reference sequence). The CDR3 is 17 residues long. For the CDR3, the DNA is TGTGCCAGCAGCCAGGGGCCGGGACAGCCGAACACCGGGGAGCTGTTTTTT. Its protein product is CASSQGPGQPNTGELFF.

CDR3 coding DNA: TGTGCCAGTGGACCGGGACAGGGGTTTTATAGCAATCAGCCCCAGCATTTT. Protein: CASGPGQGFYSNQPQHF. The V gene is TRBV19, the J gene TRBJ1-5, with 10 bases fitting TRBD1. CDR3 length: 17 amino acids. Per germline, CDR1 LNHDA and CDR2 SQIVND (reference sequence). Germline trimming cut 8 bases from V and 0 bases from J; bases unmatched to any gene: 10.

The chain joins TRBV29-1 to TRBJ1-2; unclear D gene. The CDR3 consists of 13 residues. Deletions cut 4 bases from V and 0 bases from J, with 9 bases between. Germline V lookup: CDR1 SQVTM, CDR2 ANQGSEA. CDR3 loop: CSVGMQANYGYTF. In nucleotides, the CDR3 is TGCAGCGTTGGCATGCAGGCTAACTATGGCTACACCTTC.

This chain connects TRBV5-1 to TRBJ1-2; D remains unclear. CDR1 is SGHRS, CDR2 YFSETQ, per germline. Trimming removed 2 bases from V and 3 bases from J, with 11 bases in between. CDR3 length equals 14 residues. CDR3: CASSLSTIDYGYTF. CDR3 DNA: TGCGCCAGCAGCTTAAGTACAATTGACTATGGCTACACCTTC.

The chain combines TRBV5-8 with TRBJ1-4; D not certain. Trimming removed 1 base at V and 8 bases at J, with 3 bases between. The CDR3 length is 11 residues. Germline CDR1 reads SGHTS; CDR2 reads YDEGEE. CDR3 coding DNA: TGTGCCAGCAGCTTGACCGAAAAACTGTTTTTT. Protein sequence: CASSLTEKLFF.

This clone was seen more than once but under ten times. The chain links TRBV6-5 to TRBJ2-1; the D gene is possibly TRBD1 (5 bases). Germline V gene lookup returns CDR1 MNHEY and CDR2 SVGAGI. V was trimmed by 0 bases and J by 10 bases, leaving 13 bases between them. There are 14 residues in the CDR3. CDR3: CASSYSSGYGEQFF. In DNA form, the CDR3 reads TGTGCCAGCAGTTACTCTTCAGGGTATGGCGAGCAGTTCTTC.

CDR3 nucleotides: TGTGCCAGTAAGTTCAGCTCCTACAATGAGCAGTTCTTC. Protein product: CASKFSSYNEQFF. V and J are TRBV19 and TRBJ2-1; D is unresolved. V dropped 7 bases and J dropped 0 bases, with 7 bases sitting between them. Germline V gene lookup returns CDR1 LNHDA and CDR2 SQIVND (reference sequence). The CDR3 loop spans 13 amino acids.

The chain joins TRBV30 to TRBJ1-2, with 8 nucleotides matching TRBD1. Germline V CDR1 and CDR2: GTSNPN, SVGIG (reference sequence). V shed 1 base and J 8 bases; nucleotides not matched to a gene: 6. There are 13 residues in the CDR3. The CDR3 protein is CAWSGTGGIGYTF. The CDR3, as DNA: TGTGCCTGGAGTGGAACAGGGGGTATCGGCTACACCTTC.

For the CDR3, the DNA is TGTGCCAGCTCACCACTGCTTTCAGGACAGGGATCCACAGATACGCAGTATTTT. This sequence encodes CASSPLLSGQGSTDTQYF. The gene calls are TRBV18 and TRBJ2-3, with 8 bases that match TRBD1. CDR1 KGHSH and CDR2 LQKENI come from the germline V gene. The CDR3 contains 18 residues. J lost 2 bases, V lost 1 base, and 11 bases had no gene match. Complete variable domain (other parts from reference TRBV18 and TRBJ2-3): NAGVMQNPRHLVRRRGQEARLRCSPMKGHSHVYWYRQLPEEGLKFMVYLQKENIIDESGMPKERFSAEFPKEGPSILRIQQVVRGDSAAYFCASSPLLSGQGSTDTQYFGPGTRLTVL.

J is TRBJ1-4 and V is TRBV3-1 (or the pseudogene TRBV3-2); D is undetermined. The V and J ends lost 7 bases and 7 bases respectively, with 16 bases between them. CDR1 is LGHDT, CDR2 YNNKEL, per germline (reference sequence). This CDR3 contains 14 residues. CDR3 amino acids: CASTLRATGEKLFF. The CDR3 nucleotides are TGTGCCAGCACCTTGCGGGCGACCGGTGAAAAACTGTTTTTT.

V and J are TRBV10-3 and TRBJ2-3; TRBD2 aligns across 8 bases. CDR1 and CDR2 from the germline V gene are ENHRY and SYGVKD. Trimming took 4 bases from V and 4 from J; bases not matched to a gene: 10. This CDR3 has 16 amino acids. CDR3 loop: CAISGSFGGESDTQYF. CDR3 DNA: TGTGCCATCAGTGGTTCATTCGGGGGGGAGTCAGATACGCAGTATTTT.